The 10 T cell receptor beta chains below come from one sample, sequenced in a study of T-cell memory formation after mild COVID-19 (dated by TCRdb to about 2021). Libraries were prepared through 5' RACE. For sequencing, an Illumina NovaSeq 6000 was employed. Using fastp at Q25 and MiXCR, TCRdb reprocessed the public reads and kept productive beta chains. Under each unique CDR3 protein, matching rows form one entry showing the most common genes and DNA. The sample table contains about 290,000 distinct CDR3 sequences; only one count was recorded for 15% to 20% of them. The ten largest clones add up to 22% of the sample. Sequenced material: PBMCs or a T cell subset sorted from them (not recorded which). The receptors come from a man younger than 35 who had mild COVID-19 (a few samples of this study predate the infection). The sample titles of this study are shuffled in the database, so cell type and time point are left out; the donor was told from shared clones.

The chain uses TRBV19 and TRBJ2-1; possible D gene TRBD1, 6 bases. The CDR3 has 16 amino acids. V lost 6 bases and J 5 bases, leaving 20 bases between the germline ends. Germline V gene lookup returns CDR1 LNHDA and CDR2 SQIVND (reference sequence). CDR3: CASSRFRGRDNNEQFF. CDR3 sequence (DNA): TGTGCCAGTAGCCGCTTCAGGGGACGAGATAACAATGAGCAGTTCTTC.

The chain has TRBV5-1 and TRBJ1-1, with a weak D call TRBD1 (5 bases). The germline gives CDR1 SGHRS, CDR2 YFSETQ. V was cut by 1 base and J by 6 bases, with 10 bases left in between. The CDR3 runs to 13 residues. CDR3 sequence reads: CASSLMWGSEAFF. CDR3 coding DNA: TGCGCCAGCAGCTTGATGTGGGGGTCTGAAGCTTTCTTT.

This clonotype was recorded only once. J is TRBJ1-2 and V is TRBV6-1; perhaps TRBD1 as D (6 bases). V was shortened by 9 bases and J by 5 bases, with 16 bases between the two germline ends. CDR1 is MNHNS and CDR2 is SASEGT in the germline V gene. The CDR3 length is 13 residues. The CDR3 DNA reads TGTGCCAGTAGCAGGGGAATCGAGTATGGCTACACCTTC. Translation: CASSRGIEYGYTF.

The V and J genes are TRBV15 and TRBJ2-2; 12 bases match TRBD1. The germline V gene encodes CDR1 LNHNV and CDR2 YYDKDF (reference sequence). V trimming: 1 base; J trimming: 5 bases; junction bases outside the gene matches: 11. This CDR3 is built from 19 residues. In DNA form, the CDR3 reads TGTGCCACCAGCAGAGTCCCTACCCGGGACAGGGGGCGTACCGGGGAGCTGTTTTTT. Its protein is CATSRVPTRDRGRTGELFF.

This clonotype has a handful of counts. The V and J genes are TRBV5-5 and TRBJ2-1; tentatively, D is TRBD1 (8 bases). The CDR3 runs 16 residues. CDR1 SGHKS and CDR2 YYEKEE come from the germline V gene (reference sequence). V gave up 3 bases and J gave up 0 bases, with 13 bases separating them. The CDR3 spells CASSWTGRASYNEQFF. In nucleotides, the CDR3 is TGTGCCAGCAGCTGGACAGGGAGGGCCTCCTACAATGAGCAGTTCTTC.

Only a few counts were recorded for this clonotype. The rearrangement uses TRBV7-6 and TRBJ2-2; no clear D gene. CDR3 length: 13 amino acids. Trimming took off 5 bases at V and 4 bases at J, with 8 bases between the two ends. Germline CDR1 SGHVS, CDR2 FNYEAQ. For the CDR3, the DNA is TGTGCCAGCAGCCGGCGCCTCACCGGGGAGCTGTTTTTT. As protein: CASSRRLTGELFF.

Only a few counts were recorded for this clonotype. V usage is TRBV7-8 and J usage is TRBJ1-3; 7 positions match TRBD1. Germline assignment: CDR1 SGHVS and CDR2 FQNEAQ. The trim removed 6 bases at V and 0 bases at J, leaving 8 bases unmatched. This CDR3 comprises 16 residues. CDR3 residues: CASSSTWDSSGNTIYF. The CDR3 DNA reads TGTGCCAGCAGTTCCACCTGGGACAGCTCTGGAAACACCATATATTTT.

The table lists this clonotype with many counts. V and J are TRBV4-3 and TRBJ2-3, with TRBD2 matching 11 bases. Trimming at V came to 1 base and at J to 5 bases, leaving 8 bases not matched to a gene. CDR3 length: 17 amino acids. The germline gives CDR1 LGHNA, CDR2 YSLEER. CDR3 in amino acids: CASSQVLAGGPGDTQYF. The DNA for the CDR3 is TGCGCCAGCAGCCAAGTCCTAGCGGGGGGCCCCGGAGATACGCAGTATTTT.

The V gene is TRBV6-5, the J gene TRBJ2-7, with a possible D match to TRBD1 (6 bases). The CDR3 extends over 15 amino acids. Germline CDR1 MNHEY, CDR2 SVGAGI. With 0 bases removed from V and 1 base from J, the gap between germline ends came to 10 bases. CDR3 protein: CASSYSQGGSYEQYF. CDR3 in DNA: TGTGCCAGCAGTTACTCACAGGGCGGGTCCTACGAGCAGTACTTC.

This clonotype has a handful of counts. The chain recombines TRBV6-6 with TRBJ1-5, with 7 nucleotides matching TRBD1. This CDR3 has 14 amino acids. Trimming removed 6 bases from V and 2 bases from J; junction bases left unmatched: 4. Germline V gene sequence: CDR1 MNHNY, CDR2 SVGAGI (reference sequence). As DNA, the CDR3 is TGTGCCAGCAGAGATACAGGGGGCAATCAGCCCCAGCATTTT. It codes for CASRDTGGNQPQHF.